The 18 T cell receptor beta chains given below trace back to one sample, sequenced in a study of PD-1 blockade in classical Hodgkin lymphoma. TCRdb's copy holds only in-frame clones and misses some; the assay was immunoSEQ multiplex PCR. The top ten hold approximately 25% of the sample, which has 14,000 to 15,000 clones, 83% seen once. Every single patient, without exception, relapsed after autologous stem cell transplantation, and brentuximab vedotin exposure varied. Sequenced material: peripheral blood mononuclear cells (PBMCs), taken before the second cycle of nivolumab. All receptors come from a human donor with classical Hodgkin lymphoma.

The chain couples TRBV2 to TRBJ1-2; 8 positions agree with TRBD1. The trim removed 2 bases at V and 6 bases at J, leaving 5 bases unmatched. This CDR3 region has 14 residues. Germline lookup yields CDR1 SNHLY and CDR2 FYNNEI. The CDR3 nucleotides read TGTGCCAGCAGTGAAAGACAGGGGCCGAATGGCTACACCTTC. It codes for CASSERQGPNGYTF.

The gene calls are TRBV19 and TRBJ1-1, with D unclear. CDR1 is LNHDA and CDR2 is SQIVND in the germline V gene (reference sequence). The V end lost 4 bases, the J end lost 1 base, and 7 bases lay between the germline ends. This CDR3 comprises 13 residues. The CDR3 spells CASSTSPNTEAFF. CDR3 sequence (DNA): TGTGCCAGTAGTACCTCACCGAACACTGAAGCTTTCTTT.

This clone was counted a single time. The genes are TRBV5-1 and TRBJ1-2, with 7 bases that match TRBD1. CDR3 length: 14 amino acids. V shed 0 bases, J shed 3 bases, and the junction held 2 bases outside the gene matches. Germline values: CDR1 SGHRS, CDR2 YFSETQ. CDR3 in DNA: TGCGCCAGCAGCTTGGACAGGGGTGACTATGGCTACACCTTC. It specifies CASSLDRGDYGYTF.

This rearrangement joins TRBV27 to TRBJ2-7; D not certain. The length of the CDR3 is 15 residues. The V end lost 1 base, the J end lost 4 bases, and 14 bases lay between the germline ends. Germline CDR1 MNHEY, CDR2 SMNVEV (reference sequence). CDR3 loop: CASSLLGQPQYEQYF. CDR3 DNA: TGTGCCAGCAGTTTATTGGGTCAACCTCAATACGAGCAGTACTTC.

V is TRBV13 and J is TRBJ2-4; perhaps TRBD1 as D (5 bases). Germline V gene sequence: CDR1 PRHDT, CDR2 FYEKMQ (reference sequence). The germline V and J ends were trimmed by 5 bases and 8 bases, with 10 bases remaining between them. The CDR3 contains 12 residues. The CDR3 DNA follows: TGTGCCAGCAGCCAGTTAGGGGACATTCAGTACTTC. As protein: CASSQLGDIQYF.

V usage is TRBV10-3 and J usage is TRBJ1-3; no reliable D call. Per germline, CDR1 ENHRY and CDR2 SYGVKD. The CDR3 is 16 amino acids. The germline V and J ends were trimmed by 7 bases and 0 bases, with 16 bases remaining between them. For the CDR3, the DNA is TGTGCCATCACGGCTGAGGCAGGCTACTCTGGAAACACCATATATTTT. It specifies CAITAEAGYSGNTIYF.

V gene TRBV18 combines with J gene TRBJ2-3; no firm D call. Trimming left V 2 bases short and J 1 base short, with 1 base between. CDR3 length: 12 amino acids. Germline V gene lookup returns CDR1 KGHSH and CDR2 LQKENI. CDR3 coding DNA: TGTGCCAGCTCACCAGGCACAGATACGCAGTATTTT. Encoded protein: CASSPGTDTQYF.

This chain uses TRBV4-1 with TRBJ1-6; 7 bases line up with TRBD1. With 6 bases clipped from V and 7 bases from J, the junction kept 3 bases outside the gene matches. Germline loops: CDR1 MGHRA, CDR2 YSYEKL. The CDR3 is 13 residues long. The CDR3 nucleotides are TGCGCCAGCAGGCGACAGGGAAATTCACCCCTCCACTTT. Its translation: CASRRQGNSPLHF.

The V gene is TRBV10-2, the J gene TRBJ2-1; 10 bases are a match to TRBD2. Germline V lookup: CDR1 WSHSY, CDR2 SAAADI. The ends lost 4 bases at V and 6 bases at J; junction bases unmatched: 3. CDR3 length: 14 amino acids. CDR3 DNA sequence: TGCGCCAGCAGTGCCGGGACTAGCGTCAATGAGCAGTTCTTC. Amino acids: CASSAGTSVNEQFF.

The CDR3 here is CASRIIGQMNTEAFF. CDR3 nucleotide sequence: TGTGCCAGTAGGATTATCGGGCAGATGAACACTGAAGCTTTCTTT. This chain links TRBV19 with TRBJ1-1; D not certain. The germline V gene encodes CDR1 LNHDA and CDR2 SQIVND (reference sequence). V lost 6 bases and J lost 0, with 14 bases in between. The CDR3 totals 15 residues.

The chain combines TRBV5-1 with TRBJ1-4; D is possibly TRBD1 (5 bases). The V and J ends lost 1 base and 2 bases respectively, with 12 bases between them. CDR1 and CDR2 from the germline V gene are SGHRS and YFSETQ. The CDR3 consists of 16 residues. CDR3 DNA: TGCGCCAGCAGCTTGAATGGGGAGGGGACTAATGAAAAACTGTTTTTT. Its translation: CASSLNGEGTNEKLFF.

This clone was seen more than once but under ten times. The genes are TRBV10-2 and TRBJ1-6; D not certain. The CDR3 spans 13 residues. Per germline, CDR1 WSHSY and CDR2 SAAADI. V gave up 7 bases and J gave up 0 bases, with 4 bases separating them. CDR3 DNA: TGCGCCAGCATAAGCTCCTATAATTCACCCCTCCACTTT. It translates to CASISSYNSPLHF.

This clone has just a few counts. The same CDR3 arises from other DNA sequences in this sample as well. The chain combines TRBV19 with TRBJ1-2; unclear D gene. The V gene's germline CDR1 is LNHDA and CDR2 SQIVND (reference sequence). V gave up 7 bases and J gave up 8 bases, with 8 bases separating them. CDR3 length equals 10 residues. The CDR3 here is CASKGDGYTF. The DNA for the CDR3 is TGTGCCAGTAAGGGAGACGGCTACACCTTC.

V usage is TRBV11-3 and J usage is TRBJ1-3; D is possibly TRBD1 (5 bases). The V end lost 1 base, the J end lost 2 bases, and 9 bases lay between the germline ends. CDR3 size: 15 residues. Per the germline V gene, CDR1 is SGHNT and CDR2 is YENEEA. DNA for the CDR3: TGTGCCAGCAGCTTAGGGGGCAGCCCTGGAAACACCATATATTTT. Residues: CASSLGGSPGNTIYF.

V gene TRBV5-6 combines with J gene TRBJ1-3, with D perhaps TRBD1 (5 bases). V shed 2 bases and J shed 3 bases, with 15 bases lying between them. Germline CDR1 and CDR2: SGHDT and YYEEEE. The CDR3 length is 16 residues. CDR3 region: CASSFRQGGYGNTIYF. The CDR3 DNA sequence: TGTGCCAGCAGCTTCCGGCAGGGAGGGTATGGAAACACCATATATTTT.

The chain is built from TRBV14 and TRBJ2-3; TRBD1 aligns across 9 bases. Germline values: CDR1 SGHDN, CDR2 FVKESK. CDR3 length: 16 residues. Trimming cost V 4 bases and J 2 bases; bases outside gene matches: 7. CDR3 sequence (DNA): TGTGCCAGCAGCCCGATGACAGGGGGTATCACAGATACGCAGTATTTT. Its protein is CASSPMTGGITDTQYF.

V and J are TRBV7-8 and TRBJ1-1; 10 bases line up with TRBD1. The CDR3 has 15 amino acids. The germline V gene encodes CDR1 SGHVS and CDR2 FQNEAQ. V gave up 5 bases and J gave up 5 bases; unmatched junction bases: 8. CDR3 sequence: CASSVGPGQGTEAFF. The CDR3 DNA follows: TGTGCCAGCAGCGTAGGTCCGGGACAGGGGACTGAAGCTTTCTTT.

The rearrangement joins TRBV7-3 to TRBJ2-4, with D perhaps matching TRBD1 or TRBD2 (6 bases each). Germline loops: CDR1 SGHTA, CDR2 FQGTGA. This CDR3 has 15 residues. Trimming left V 4 bases short and J 8 bases short, with 18 bases between. This CDR3 is CASSSFGGPDDIQYF. Here the CDR3 DNA reads TGTGCCAGCAGCTCCTTCGGGGGCCCTGACGACATTCAGTACTTC.